Following are 11 T cell receptor beta chains from one sample sequenced in a study of blood T cell repertoires in COVID-19 (dated by TCRdb to about 2020). Library generation was performed with the immunoSEQ multiplex PCR assay. TCRdb carries this immuneACCESS record with in-frame sequences only. Its versions omit some clonotypes, under half of them owing to an unresolved V gene in the studies checked, with the rest unexplained. In all, the sample holds hundreds of thousands of clones, and approximately 86% of those were seen once. The top ten constitute 1.5% to 2% of the sample. The specimen sequenced was peripheral blood. Receptors originate from a woman in her sixties who had recovered from COVID-19.

V and J are TRBV11-2 and TRBJ2-5; the match to TRBD2 covers 8 bases. The junction had 10 bases not matched to a gene; V was cut back by 5 bases and J by 5 bases. Germline CDR1 and CDR2: SGHAT and FQNNGV. This CDR3 is built from 15 residues. For the CDR3, the DNA is TGTGCCAGCAGCCGCCCGGGAGGGGCCAGTGAGACCCAGTACTTC. Amino acid sequence: CASSRPGGASETQYF.

This chain connects TRBV2 to TRBJ1-2, with D unresolved. The CDR3 runs 11 residues. The V and J ends lost 1 base and 8 bases respectively, with 5 bases between them. CDR1 is SNHLY and CDR2 is FYNNEI in the germline V gene. CDR3 nucleotide sequence: TGTGCCAGCAGTGAAGTGGGCGGCTACACCTTC. Amino acid sequence: CASSEVGGYTF.

V gene TRBV19 combines with J gene TRBJ2-7; TRBD1 agrees at 8 bases. V dropped 3 bases and J dropped 3; count of bases not matched to a gene: 16. The length of the CDR3 is 18 residues. Germline V gene sequence: CDR1 LNHDA, CDR2 SQIVND (reference sequence). The DNA of the CDR3 is TGTGCCAGTAGTATGCTTCGGCCAGGGGGCTTGTCAATCTACGAGCAGTACTTC. It translates to CASSMLRPGGLSIYEQYF. The whole variable domain, remainder taken from reference TRBV19 and TRBJ2-7, is DGGITQSPKYLFRKEGQNVTLSCEQNLNHDAMYWYRQDPGQGLRLIYYSQIVNDFQKGDIAEGYSVSREKKESFPLTVTSAQKNPTAFYLCASSMLRPGGLSIYEQYFGPGTRLTVT.

CDR3 bases: TGTGCCAGCAATCGCCAAGAGACCCAGTACTTC. The encoded protein is CASNRQETQYF. V and J are TRBV28 and TRBJ2-5; D is unresolved. The CDR3 has 11 residues. Germline values: CDR1 MDHEN, CDR2 SYDVKM. Trimming removed 7 bases from V and 1 base from J, with 4 bases in between.

This clone was observed once. The chain uses TRBV29-1 and TRBJ1-2, with D unresolved. CDR3 length: 13 residues. Per the germline V gene, CDR1 is SQVTM and CDR2 is ANQGSEA. V lost 3 bases to trimming and J lost 2 bases, with 10 bases between them. In DNA form, the CDR3 reads TGCAGCGTTGAGGGCCAGCTGAACTATGGCTACACCTTC. Translated: CSVEGQLNYGYTF.

The V and J genes are TRBV29-1 and TRBJ2-5; TRBD2 matches 8 bases. V gave up 4 bases and J gave up 4 bases; unmatched junction bases: 2. Germline V lookup: CDR1 SQVTM, CDR2 ANQGSEA. This CDR3 contains 12 residues. The CDR3 region is CSVGGGSETQYF. The CDR3 nucleotides read TGCAGCGTTGGCGGGGGGTCAGAGACCCAGTACTTC.

The chain uses TRBV6-5 and TRBJ1-2; the match to TRBD1 covers 7 bases. The CDR3 length is 14 residues. Per germline, CDR1 MNHEY and CDR2 SVGAGI. Trimming cost V 0 bases and J 4 bases; bases outside gene matches: 2. The chain's CDR3 is CASSYSTGAYGYTF. The CDR3 DNA reads TGTGCCAGCAGTTACTCAACAGGGGCCTATGGCTACACCTTC.

The table lists this clone with many counts. The chain carries TRBV6-5 and TRBJ1-1; a possible D gene is TRBD1 (6 bases). Looked up from germline, CDR1 is MNHEY and CDR2 is SVGAGI. The germline V and J ends were trimmed by 6 bases and 8 bases, with 16 bases remaining between them. The CDR3 length is 13 residues. As DNA, the CDR3 is TGTGCCAGCAGCTCCCCCCGGCAGGGGGAAGCTTTCTTT. This encodes CASSSPRQGEAFF.

Concerning this clone itself: A far larger clone is one base from this, pointing to a likely read error. The chain links TRBV7-3 to TRBJ1-3; D may be TRBD1 (5 bases). This CDR3 is 14 amino acids long. Germline values: CDR1 SGHTA, CDR2 FQGTGA. V lost 5 bases and J lost 0, with 8 bases in between. The CDR3 loop is CASSATASGNTIYF. CDR3 sequence (DNA): TGTGCCAGCAGCGCGACAGCCTCTGGAAACACCATATATTTT.

The rearrangement uses TRBV27 and TRBJ2-5; 10 nucleotides align to TRBD2. The J segment lost 1 base and the V segment lost 5 bases, leaving 7 bases of the junction unmatched. Per germline, CDR1 MNHEY and CDR2 SMNVEV (reference sequence). There are 16 residues in the CDR3. The CDR3, as DNA: TGTGCCAGCAGTAAGACTAGCGGGCGTATCCAAGAGACCCAGTACTTC. This gives the protein CASSKTSGRIQETQYF.

V gene TRBV19 combines with J gene TRBJ2-2; 8 nucleotides align to TRBD1. Germline values: CDR1 LNHDA, CDR2 SQIVND (reference sequence). The CDR3 sequence is 17 residues long. V shed 5 bases, J shed 3 bases, and the junction held 11 bases outside the gene matches. CDR3 loop: CASSYRTGKFDTGELFF. The DNA for the CDR3 is TGTGCCAGTAGTTACCGGACAGGGAAGTTCGACACCGGGGAGCTGTTTTTT.